The next 25 T cell receptor beta chains were all read from a single sample in a study of blood T cell repertoires in COVID-19. Clones were read by immunoSEQ multiplex PCR, and TCRdb kept only the in-frame ones, dropping some. The table shows 150,000 to 160,000 clones, with approximately 92% occurring only once. Sequencing was performed on peripheral blood. All receptors come from a woman aged 40 to 50 with acute or convalescent COVID-19.

V gene TRBV5-1 combines with J gene TRBJ2-3; 13 bases match TRBD2. The germline gives CDR1 SGHRS, CDR2 YFSETQ. The CDR3 is 17 amino acids. The V and J ends lost 0 bases and 7 bases, in that order; junction bases with no gene match: 8. Here the CDR3 reads CASSLGSRTSGSYTQYF. Here the CDR3 DNA reads TGCGCCAGCAGCTTGGGGTCCCGGACTAGCGGGAGTTATACGCAGTATTTT.

The chain is built from TRBV6-6 and TRBJ1-1, with 8 nucleotides matching TRBD1. CDR1 and CDR2 from the germline V gene are MNHNY and SVGAGI (reference sequence). The CDR3 runs to 14 residues. The J segment lost 4 bases and the V segment lost 9 bases, leaving 10 bases of the junction unmatched. This chain's CDR3 is CASKPTTGVTEAFF. The CDR3 nucleotides read TGTGCCAGTAAGCCCACGACAGGGGTCACTGAAGCTTTCTTT.

The V call is TRBV29-1, the J call TRBJ1-1; 9 positions agree with TRBD1. Germline V CDR1 and CDR2: SQVTM, ANQGSEA. V shed 5 bases, J shed 3 bases, and the junction held 7 bases outside the gene matches. The CDR3 runs to 14 residues. The CDR3 here is CSVSRDRDYTEAFF. CDR3 bases: TGCAGCGTTTCCCGGGACAGGGATTACACTGAAGCTTTCTTT.

The V gene is TRBV27, the J gene TRBJ1-2; tentatively, D is TRBD1 (6 bases). In germline, CDR1 is MNHEY, CDR2 SMNVEV (reference sequence). This CDR3 is 14 amino acids long. The V end was cut by 0 bases, the J end by 7 bases, with 12 bases between. The CDR3 is CASSLSGAPGGYTF. The CDR3 region has the DNA TGTGCCAGCAGTTTATCGGGGGCGCCCGGTGGCTACACCTTC.

The V call is TRBV5-1, the J call TRBJ2-2; D possibly corresponds to TRBD1 (6 bases). The CDR3 is 13 residues long. V was pared by 5 bases and J by 3 bases, with 8 bases between. Per the germline V gene, CDR1 is SGHRS and CDR2 is YFSETQ. The CDR3 DNA reads as TGCGCCAGCAGGAGACAGGACACCGGGGAGCTGTTTTTT. This translates into CASRRQDTGELFF.

The J gene is TRBJ1-1, the V gene TRBV5-1; 8 nucleotides match TRBD1. Trimming at V came to 4 bases and at J to 3 bases, leaving 8 bases not matched to a gene. The CDR3 has 15 residues. Germline-derived CDR1 and CDR2 are SGHRS and YFSETQ. CDR3 nucleotide sequence: TGCGCCAGCAGCCTCAGGGGGCCGGGGGACACTGAAGCTTTCTTT. Residues: CASSLRGPGDTEAFF.

The chain recombines TRBV9 with TRBJ1-6, with a possible D match to TRBD1 (6 bases). The CDR3 has 14 residues. Germline CDR1 reads SGDLS; CDR2 reads YYNGEE. V lost 0 bases, J lost 10 bases, and 11 bases lay in between. In DNA form, the CDR3 reads TGTGCCAGCAGCGTAGCAGGGGTTGGGTCACCCCTCCACTTT. Encoded protein: CASSVAGVGSPLHF.

The V gene is TRBV5-5, the J gene TRBJ1-5, with a possible D match to TRBD1 (6 bases). This CDR3 is 17 amino acids long. CDR1 is SGHKS, CDR2 YYEKEE, per germline (reference sequence). V was clipped by 0 bases and J by 2 bases, with 15 bases between them. The DNA of the CDR3 is TGTGCCAGCAGCTTGGCACCAGGGGCGACAGGCAATCAGCCCCAGCATTTT. Residues: CASSLAPGATGNQPQHF.

The V gene is TRBV19, the J gene TRBJ1-4; 7 bases map to TRBD1. The CDR3 has 14 residues. After removal of 9 bases from V and 8 bases from J, the junction contained 12 bases not matched to a gene. The germline gives CDR1 LNHDA, CDR2 SQIVND (reference sequence). Here the CDR3 DNA reads TGTGCCAGCCACTCCAGGGGGTACCGCGAAAAACTGTTTTTT. Its protein is CASHSRGYREKLFF.

The chain is built from TRBV12-5 and TRBJ1-4; D ambiguous. V lost 0 bases and J 4 bases, leaving 12 bases between the germline ends. The germline V gene encodes CDR1 LGHNT and CDR2 FRNRAP. CDR3 length: 16 residues. The CDR3 region is CASGLVLAVGNEKLFF. The CDR3, as DNA: TGTGCTAGTGGTTTGGTACTGGCGGTTGGTAATGAAAAACTGTTTTTT.

DNA of the CDR3: TGTGCCAGCAGCCAAGACACCGGGGCGGGGGGCTCCGGGGAGCTGTTTTTT. Protein: CASSQDTGAGGSGELFF. The rearrangement uses TRBV4-2 and TRBJ2-2; TRBD2 aligns across 8 bases. CDR3 length: 17 amino acids. Germline V gene data show CDR1 as LGHNA and CDR2 as YNFKEQ. V shed 0 bases, J shed 6 bases, and the junction held 9 bases outside the gene matches.

The rearrangement links TRBV7-6 to TRBJ1-2, with 9 bases that match TRBD1. J lost 4 bases, V lost 1 base, and 1 base had no gene match. Germline V lookup: CDR1 SGHVS, CDR2 FNYEAQ. The CDR3 is made up of 14 amino acids. The CDR3, as DNA: TGTGCCAGCAGCTTAGGACAGGGGGTCTATGGCTACACCTTC. Its protein product is CASSLGQGVYGYTF. Looking up the rest from reference TRBV7-6 and TRBJ1-2 gives the full variable domain: GAGVSQSPRYKVTKRGQDVALRCDPISGHVSLYWYRQALGQGPEFLTYFNYEAQQDKSGLPNDRFSAERPEGSISTLTIQRTEQRDSAMYRCASSLGQGVYGYTFGSGTRLTVV.

V usage is TRBV5-1 and J usage is TRBJ2-1, with TRBD2 identical over 9 bases. The CDR3 runs to 14 residues. V shed 3 bases and J 7 bases; nucleotides not matched to a gene: 5. CDR1 and CDR2 from the germline V gene are SGHRS and YFSETQ. The CDR3 bases are TGCGCCAGCAGCTCACCGGGACTAGCAAATGAGCAGTTCTTC. Translated: CASSSPGLANEQFF.

V and J are TRBV5-1 and TRBJ1-1; 8 positions agree with TRBD1. The germline CDR1 and CDR2 sequences are SGHRS and YFSETQ. The CDR3 runs 15 residues. After removal of 0 bases from V and 0 bases from J, the junction contained 1 base not matched to a gene. The CDR3 DNA reads TGCGCCAGCAGCTTGGAACAGGGGGTGAACACTGAAGCTTTCTTT. This gives the protein CASSLEQGVNTEAFF.

V usage is TRBV12-5 and J usage is TRBJ2-7, with D possibly matching TRBD1 (5 bases). Germline V gene data show CDR1 as LGHNT and CDR2 as FRNRAP. V lost 3 bases and J lost 3, with 24 bases in between. The CDR3 is 18 residues long. The DNA of the CDR3 is TGTGCTAGTGGTTTAACCCCGATAGACAGATTAGCCTACTACGAGCAGTACTTC. Translation: CASGLTPIDRLAYYEQYF. The full variable domain, its missing parts supplied by reference TRBV12-5 and TRBJ2-7, is DARVTQTPRHKVTEMGQEVTMRCQPILGHNTVFWYRQTMMQGLELLAYFRNRAPLDDSGMPKDRFSAEMPDATLATLKIQPSEPRDSAVYFCASGLTPIDRLAYYEQYFGPGTRLTVT.

The genes are TRBV6-2 or TRBV6-3 and TRBJ2-7; possibly TRBD2 for D (5 bases). The germline V gene has CDR1 MNHEY and CDR2 SVGEGT. V lost 0 bases and J 2 bases, leaving 11 bases between the germline ends. The CDR3 has 15 amino acids. CDR3 DNA sequence: TGTGCCAGCAGTTACTCCCAGGACTTACCCTACGAGCAGTACTTC. It yields the protein CASSYSQDLPYEQYF.

The V call is TRBV7-3, the J call TRBJ2-2; TRBD2 matches 7 bases. The CDR3 is made up of 14 amino acids. CDR1 SGHTA and CDR2 FQGTGA come from the germline V gene. V lost 5 bases and J lost 5; bases outside the gene matches: 5. CDR3 in amino acids: CASSAGGGTGELFF. CDR3 DNA sequence: TGTGCCAGCAGCGCCGGGGGAGGGACCGGGGAGCTGTTTTTT.

This clone was recorded once. The chain uses TRBV6-5 and TRBJ2-5; 11 positions agree with TRBD2. The V and J ends lost 7 bases and 3 bases, in that order; junction bases with no gene match: 4. CDR3 length: 14 amino acids. Germline assignment: CDR1 MNHEY and CDR2 SVGAGI. CDR3 protein: CASILLAGEETQYF. In DNA, the CDR3 is TGTGCCAGCATCCTACTAGCGGGAGAAGAGACCCAGTACTTC.

The rearrangement uses TRBV13 and TRBJ1-2; the D gene is possibly TRBD1 (6 bases). V lost 3 bases to trimming and J lost 3 bases, with 20 bases between them. CDR3 length: 17 amino acids. Germline CDR1 reads PRHDT; CDR2 reads FYEKMQ (reference sequence). As DNA, the CDR3 is TGTGCCAGCAGCTTGGGGGCAGTAGTGGGTCGGGACTATGGCTACACCTTC. Its translation: CASSLGAVVGRDYGYTF.

The V and J genes are TRBV19 and TRBJ1-2; 8 bases fit TRBD1. The CDR3 spans 20 residues. V was clipped by 5 bases and J by 0 bases; unmatched bases: 20. Germline loops: CDR1 LNHDA, CDR2 SQIVND (reference sequence). As DNA, the CDR3 is TGTGCCAGTAGTTGGTCTCTTTTCGTTACAGGGGGGAATCCTAACTATGGCTACACCTTC. This translates into CASSWSLFVTGGNPNYGYTF. Looking up the rest from reference TRBV19 and TRBJ1-2 gives the full variable domain: DGGITQSPKYLFRKEGQNVTLSCEQNLNHDAMYWYRQDPGQGLRLIYYSQIVNDFQKGDIAEGYSVSREKKESFPLTVTSAQKNPTAFYLCASSWSLFVTGGNPNYGYTFGSGTRLTVV.

This rearrangement joins TRBV24-1 to TRBJ1-5; 7 bases map to TRBD1. Per the germline V gene, CDR1 is KGHDR and CDR2 is SFDVKD. The CDR3 spans 18 residues. J gave up 0 bases and V 4 bases, and 11 bases lay outside the gene matches. The CDR3 region has the DNA TGTGCCACCAGTGACTCTCAACAGGGGACCGCTAGCAATCAGCCCCAGCATTTT. Translating it yields CATSDSQQGTASNQPQHF.

The V call is TRBV20-1, the J call TRBJ2-7, with TRBD2 as a possible D gene (7 bases). Per germline, CDR1 DFQATT and CDR2 SNEGSKA (reference sequence). Trimming removed 3 bases from V and 6 bases from J, with 21 bases in between. The CDR3 loop spans 15 amino acids. The CDR3 sequence: CSASSAGAWLSEQYF. For the CDR3, the DNA is TGCAGTGCTAGTTCTGCGGGGGCCTGGTTAAGCGAGCAGTACTTC.

This chain connects TRBV19 to TRBJ1-1; maybe TRBD1 (6 bases). Trimming cost V 3 bases and J 5 bases, with 16 bases left between them. The CDR3 covers 15 residues. The germline gives CDR1 LNHDA, CDR2 SQIVND (reference sequence). CDR3 in DNA: TGTGCCAGTAGTATGGACCAGGGGTTTTGGACTGAAGCTTTCTTT. Translated, it gives CASSMDQGFWTEAFF.

The chain carries TRBV30 and TRBJ2-7, with TRBD1 identical over 10 bases. CDR1 and CDR2 from the germline V gene are GTSNPN and SVGIG (reference sequence). V lost 3 bases to trimming and J lost 2 bases; unmatched junction nucleotides: 13. This CDR3 spans 17 amino acids. CDR3 amino acids: CAWRGPDLDRGTYEQYF. CDR3 DNA sequence: TGTGCCTGGAGGGGGCCCGACTTGGACAGGGGGACCTACGAGCAGTACTTC.

This clone occurred once. The genes are TRBV18 and TRBJ2-2; TRBD2 matches at 9 bases. The trim removed 3 bases at V and 7 bases at J, leaving 3 bases unmatched. This CDR3 is built from 14 residues. Germline CDR1 reads KGHSH; CDR2 reads LQKENI. In DNA, the CDR3 is TGTGCCAGCTCACCGGGACTAGCTGTCGGGGAGCTGTTTTTT. This codes for CASSPGLAVGELFF.